This note documents a single TCR beta chain sequence. This clone's antigen is unknown. No base quality values were provided; no much bigger clone lies one nucleotide off. The library came from the immunoSEQ multiplex PCR assay. TCRdb carries this immuneACCESS record with in-frame sequences only. Its versions omit some clonotypes, under half of them owing to an unresolved V gene in the studies checked, with the rest unexplained. Counted in this sample were about 85,000 clones; about 95% of them appeared once. About 0.4% of the sample is held by the ten biggest clonotypes. These data come from a study of technical replicates of blood from several donors (dated by TCRdb to the late 2010s). Taken from cysteine to phenylalanine, the CDR3 has 13 residues. The read is trimmed to its CDR3 DNA, 39 bases read in frame from base 1. V and J are trimmed by 4 bases and 7 bases, and the gene matches miss 3 bases of the junction. CDR1 and CDR2 (LNHDA, SQIVND) derive from the germline V gene (reference sequence).

This TCR came from a human donor in good health. Recombination linked TRBV19 to TRBJ1-2; a stretch of 10 junction bases matches TRBD1. Sequencing used T cells isolated from PBMCs. The CDR3 region: CASSRQGARGYTF. The nucleotides are TGTGCCAGTAGTAGACAGGGGGCGCGTGGCTACACCTTC.